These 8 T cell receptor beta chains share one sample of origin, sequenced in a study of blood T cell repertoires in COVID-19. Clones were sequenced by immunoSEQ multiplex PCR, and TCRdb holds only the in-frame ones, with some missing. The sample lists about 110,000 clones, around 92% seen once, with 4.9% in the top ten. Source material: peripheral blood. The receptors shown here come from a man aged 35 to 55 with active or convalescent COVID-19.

The CDR3 loop is CASSLDREGYEQYF. The CDR3, as DNA: TGCGCCAGCAGCTTGGACAGGGAGGGGTACGAGCAGTACTTC. The V call is TRBV5-1, the J call TRBJ2-7, with TRBD2 as a possible D gene (7 bases). Germline V CDR1 and CDR2: SGHRS, YFSETQ. This CDR3 has 14 residues. Trimming took 0 bases from V and 4 from J, leaving 11 bases between them.

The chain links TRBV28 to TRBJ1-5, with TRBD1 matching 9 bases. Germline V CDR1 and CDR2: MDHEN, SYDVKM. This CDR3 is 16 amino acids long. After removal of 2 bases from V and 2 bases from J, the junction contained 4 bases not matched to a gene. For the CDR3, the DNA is TGTGCCAGCAGTTTAGGGGGACAGGGAGGCAATCAGCCCCAGCATTTT. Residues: CASSLGGQGGNQPQHF. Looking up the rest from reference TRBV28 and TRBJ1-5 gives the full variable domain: DVKVTQSSRYLVKRTGEKVFLECVQDMDHENMFWYRQDPGLGLRLIYFSYDVKMKEKGDIPEGYSVSREKKERFSLILESASTNQTSMYLCASSLGGQGGNQPQHFGDGTRLSIL.

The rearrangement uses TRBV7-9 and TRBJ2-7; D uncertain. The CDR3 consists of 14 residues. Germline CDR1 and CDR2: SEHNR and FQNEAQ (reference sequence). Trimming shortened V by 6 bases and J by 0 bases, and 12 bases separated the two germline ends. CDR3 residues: CASSLSIGSYEQYF. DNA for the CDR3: TGTGCCAGCAGTTTGAGCATCGGCTCCTACGAGCAGTACTTC.

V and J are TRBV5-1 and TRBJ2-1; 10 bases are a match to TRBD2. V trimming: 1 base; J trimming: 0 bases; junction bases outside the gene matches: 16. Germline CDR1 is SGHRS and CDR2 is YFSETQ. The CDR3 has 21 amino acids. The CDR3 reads CASSLTYTSGTFLSSYNEQFF. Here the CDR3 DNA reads TGCGCCAGCAGCTTGACATATACTAGCGGGACCTTCCTGAGCTCCTACAATGAGCAGTTCTTC.

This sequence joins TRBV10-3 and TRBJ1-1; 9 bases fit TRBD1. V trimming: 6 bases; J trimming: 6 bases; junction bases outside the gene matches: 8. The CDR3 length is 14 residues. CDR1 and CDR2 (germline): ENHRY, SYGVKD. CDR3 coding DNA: TGTGCCATCAGCGCCGGACAGGGGACGCCTGAAGCTTTCTTT. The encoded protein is CAISAGQGTPEAFF.

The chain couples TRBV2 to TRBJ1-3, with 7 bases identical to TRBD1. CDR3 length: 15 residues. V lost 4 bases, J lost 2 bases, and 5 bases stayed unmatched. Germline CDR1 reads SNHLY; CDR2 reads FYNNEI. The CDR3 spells CASSVLGTAGNTIYF. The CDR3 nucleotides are TGTGCCAGCAGTGTACTAGGGACAGCTGGAAACACCATATATTTT.

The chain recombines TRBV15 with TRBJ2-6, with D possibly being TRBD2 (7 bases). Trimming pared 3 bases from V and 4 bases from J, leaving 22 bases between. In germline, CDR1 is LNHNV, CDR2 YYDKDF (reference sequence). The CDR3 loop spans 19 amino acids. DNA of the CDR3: TGTGCCACCAGCAGCCCCTTAGGGGGAGGGAAACCCGGGGCCAACGTCCTGACTTTC. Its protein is CATSSPLGGGKPGANVLTF.

This CDR3 is CASSLGLAGPYEQYF. In DNA form, the CDR3 reads TGTGCCAGCAGCCTCGGACTAGCGGGACCTTACGAGCAGTACTTC. The chain joins TRBV7-2 to TRBJ2-7; 12 bases line up with TRBD2. Losses at the gene ends were 5 bases for V and 4 bases for J; bases not matched to a gene: 6. Germline V lookup: CDR1 SGHTA, CDR2 FQGNSA. The CDR3 length is 15 residues.